Sequencing of this T cell receptor beta chain was carried out in a study of blood T cell repertoires in COVID-19. Study information: There were acute and convalescent COVID-19 samples, and they came from the United States, Italy and Spain. Nucleic acid was either cDNA or gDNA, and it came from T cells, B-cell-depleted T cells, or PBMCs.

The trim removed 4 bases at V and 3 bases at J, leaving 2 bases unmatched. From germline, CDR1 is SGHRS and CDR2 YFSETQ. The length of the CDR3 is 14 residues. Original methodology: Reference gene primers were amplified, and this amplification served to estimate nucleated cell counts. Generated by immunoSEQ multiplex PCR, the TCRdb table keeps only in-frame clones and is missing some. D and trimming were read from the DNA, whereas the V and J calls and clone size are those reported in that table. The sample consists of about 300,000 clones, around 92% of them appearing once. Sequenced: peripheral blood. The receptor was isolated from a man between 18 and 29 years old who had recovered from COVID-19. The chain combines TRBV5-1 with TRBJ2-4, with 9 nucleotides matching TRBD1. CDR3: CASSLTGGKNIQYF. CDR3 nucleotide sequence: TGCGCCAGCAGCCTGACAGGGGGCAAAAACATTCAGTACTTC.